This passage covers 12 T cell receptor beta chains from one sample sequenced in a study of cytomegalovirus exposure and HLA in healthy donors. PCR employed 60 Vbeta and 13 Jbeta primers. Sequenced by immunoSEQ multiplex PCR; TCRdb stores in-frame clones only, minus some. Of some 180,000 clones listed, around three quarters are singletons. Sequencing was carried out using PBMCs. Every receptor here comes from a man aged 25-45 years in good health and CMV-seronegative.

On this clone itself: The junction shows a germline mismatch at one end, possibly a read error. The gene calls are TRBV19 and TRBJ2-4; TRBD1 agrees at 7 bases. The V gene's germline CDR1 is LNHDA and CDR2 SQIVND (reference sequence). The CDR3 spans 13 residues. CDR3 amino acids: CASSGTEKNIQYF. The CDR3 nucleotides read TGTGCCAGTAGCGGGACAGAGAAAAATATTCAGTACTTC.

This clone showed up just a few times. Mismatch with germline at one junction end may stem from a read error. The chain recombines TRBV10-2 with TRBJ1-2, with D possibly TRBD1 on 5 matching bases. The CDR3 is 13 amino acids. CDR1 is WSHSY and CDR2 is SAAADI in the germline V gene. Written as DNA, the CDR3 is TGCGCCAGCAGTGAGATTAAGGGGCGTGAGCCCCACTTC. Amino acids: CASSEIKGREPHF.

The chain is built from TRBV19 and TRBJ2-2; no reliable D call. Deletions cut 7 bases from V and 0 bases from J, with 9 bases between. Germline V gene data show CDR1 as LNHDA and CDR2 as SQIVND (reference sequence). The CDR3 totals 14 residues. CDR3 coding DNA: TGTGCCAGTAAATTAGTATCGAACACCGGGGAGCTGTTTTTT. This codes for CASKLVSNTGELFF.

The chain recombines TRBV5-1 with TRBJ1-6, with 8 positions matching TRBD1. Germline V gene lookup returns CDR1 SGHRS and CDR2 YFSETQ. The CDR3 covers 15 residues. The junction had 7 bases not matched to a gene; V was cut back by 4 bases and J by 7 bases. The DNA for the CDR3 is TGCGCCAGCAGCCTGAGGGGACAGGAAAATTCACCCCTCCACTTT. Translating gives CASSLRGQENSPLHF.

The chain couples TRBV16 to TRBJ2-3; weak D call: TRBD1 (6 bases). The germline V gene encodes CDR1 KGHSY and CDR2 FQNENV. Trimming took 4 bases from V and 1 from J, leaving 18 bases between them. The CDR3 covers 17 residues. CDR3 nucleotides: TGTGCCAGCAGCCCTCGAGGCGGACCAGGGGGCACAGATACGCAGTATTTT. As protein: CASSPRGGPGGTDTQYF.

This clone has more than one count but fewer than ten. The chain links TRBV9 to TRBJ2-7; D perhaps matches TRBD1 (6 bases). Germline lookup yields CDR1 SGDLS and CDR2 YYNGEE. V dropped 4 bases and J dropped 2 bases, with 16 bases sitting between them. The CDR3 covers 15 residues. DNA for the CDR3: TGTGCCAGCAGCCATCAGGGGACGGCCACCTACGAGCAGTACTTC. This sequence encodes CASSHQGTATYEQYF.

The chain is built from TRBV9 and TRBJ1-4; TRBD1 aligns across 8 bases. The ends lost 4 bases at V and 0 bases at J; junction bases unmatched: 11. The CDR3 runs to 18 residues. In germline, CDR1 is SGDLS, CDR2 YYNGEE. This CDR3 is CASSPRGLPRATNEKLFF. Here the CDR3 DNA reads TGTGCCAGCAGCCCCAGGGGGCTCCCTCGCGCAACTAATGAAAAACTGTTTTTT.

In DNA, the CDR3 is TGTGCCAGCAGCTTAGGGGGAGGTTATACTGAAGCTTTCTTT. It encodes CASSLGGGYTEAFF. The V call is TRBV7-9, the J call TRBJ1-1; the D is unclear. Germline values: CDR1 SEHNR, CDR2 FQNEAQ (reference sequence). V was clipped by 1 base and J by 5 bases, with 11 bases between them. The CDR3 has 14 residues. The whole variable domain, remainder taken from reference TRBV7-9 and TRBJ1-1, is DTGVSQNPRHKITKRGQNVTFRCDPISEHNRLYWYRQTLGQGPEFLTYFQNEAQLEKSRLLSDRFSAERPKGSFSTLEIQRTEQGDSAMYLCASSLGGGYTEAFFGQGTRLTVV.

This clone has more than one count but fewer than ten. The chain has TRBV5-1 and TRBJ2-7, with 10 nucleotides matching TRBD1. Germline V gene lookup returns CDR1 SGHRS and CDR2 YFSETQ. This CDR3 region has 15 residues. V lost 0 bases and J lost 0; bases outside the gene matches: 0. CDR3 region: CASSLGQGASYEQYF. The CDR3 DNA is TGCGCCAGCAGCTTGGGACAGGGGGCCTCCTACGAGCAGTACTTC.

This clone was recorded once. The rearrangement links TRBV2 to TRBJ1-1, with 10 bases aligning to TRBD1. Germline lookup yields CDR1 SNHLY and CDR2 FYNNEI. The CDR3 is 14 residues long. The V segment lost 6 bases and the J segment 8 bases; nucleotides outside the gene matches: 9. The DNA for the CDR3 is TGTGCCAGCAGCGGAGACAGGGGGCGGACCGAAGCTTTCTTT. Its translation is CASSGDRGRTEAFF.

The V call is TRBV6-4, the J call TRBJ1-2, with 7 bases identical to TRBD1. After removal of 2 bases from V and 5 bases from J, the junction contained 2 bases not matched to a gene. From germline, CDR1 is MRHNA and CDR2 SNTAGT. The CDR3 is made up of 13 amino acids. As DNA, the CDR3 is TGTGCCAGCAGTGACCAGGGGGGATATGGCTACACCTTC. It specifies CASSDQGGYGYTF.

In DNA form, the CDR3 reads TGTGCCAGCAGCTTGGGAAGGGGGGGAGCGGGGACCCAGTACTTC. Translation gives CASSLGRGGAGTQYF. The chain has TRBV5-4 and TRBJ2-5; tentative D call: TRBD2 (7 bases). Germline-derived CDR1 and CDR2 are SGHNT and YYREEE (reference sequence). The CDR3 spans 15 residues. The V and J ends lost 0 bases and 7 bases respectively, with 16 bases between them. The variable domain in full, with the rest retrieved from reference TRBV5-4 and TRBJ2-5, is ETGVTQSPTHLIKTRGQQVTLRCSSQSGHNTVSWYQQALGQGPQFIFQYYREEENGRGNFPPRFSGLQFPNYSSELNVNALELDDSALYLCASSLGRGGAGTQYFGPGTRLLVL.